A single sample is the source of the 18 T cell receptor beta chains below, sequenced in a study of tumor and adjacent non-tumor tissue in lung cancer. The library came from three nested PCR rounds adapted from ARM-PCR protocols. TCRdb called the multiplex PCR reads again in MiXCR, with one record for every CDR3 protein. This table holds roughly 220,000 distinct CDR3 sequences, over 55% found once. This sample's RNA came from whole unsorted tissue. Sequencing was carried out using lung tumor tissue. These receptors were obtained from a man aged 55 to 70 with non-small cell lung cancer.

This clonotype occurred once. One base away lies a much larger clone, so this may be a sequencing read error. CDR3 loop: CAWSNRGPDTQYF. Written as DNA, the CDR3 is TGTGCCTGGAGTAATCGAGGGCCAGATACGCAGTATTTT. This sequence joins TRBV30 and TRBJ2-3, with D possibly TRBD2 on 5 matching bases. The V gene's germline CDR1 is GTSNPN and CDR2 SVGIG (reference sequence). V lost 2 bases and J lost 4, with 10 bases in between. CDR3 length: 13 amino acids.

Details on this clonotype: This may stem from a read error, because a much larger clone lies one nucleotide away. This chain joins TRBV29-1 and TRBJ1-4, with D perhaps matching TRBD1 (5 bases). CDR1 SQVTM and CDR2 ANQGSEA come from the germline V gene. The CDR3 sequence is 12 residues long. Here the CDR3 reads CSVLDNSEKQFF. The DNA for the CDR3 is TGCAGCGTCCTGGACAATTCAGAAAAACAGTTTTTT.

The CDR3 DNA follows: TGTGCCAGCAGCCAATGGGACCAGGGAACAGATACGCAGTATTTT. This sequence encodes CASSQWDQGTDTQYF. This chain connects TRBV4-2 to TRBJ2-3; D may be TRBD1 or TRBD2 (5 bases each). The CDR3 has 15 amino acids. Trimming stripped 2 bases from V and 3 bases from J, with 12 bases between. Germline V lookup: CDR1 LGHNA, CDR2 YNFKEQ.

This clonotype has just one count. Likely a read error: the CDR3 ends without its conserved phenylalanine or tryptophan. The chain uses TRBV4-1 and TRBJ2-3; D not certain. This CDR3 contains 14 residues. CDR1 is MGHRA, CDR2 YSYEKL, per germline. The CDR3 DNA reads TGCTCCAGCAGCCAAGACCGGAGTACAGATACGCAGTATTGT. This translates into CSSSQDRSTDTQYC.

In the case of this clonotype: The germline gene is not matched at one end of the junction; a read error may be the cause. The V and J genes are TRBV12-3 or TRBV12-4 and TRBJ1-5; D is perhaps TRBD1 (6 bases). This CDR3 contains 14 residues. The CDR3 DNA reads as TGTGTCAGCAGCCACAGGGTCGGCAATCAACCCCAGCATTTT. Translating it yields CVSSHRVGNQPQHF.

V usage is TRBV20-1 and J usage is TRBJ2-4; D unresolved. The ends were cut back, 1 base at V and 1 base at J, with 23 bases in the middle. The V gene's germline CDR1 is DFQATT and CDR2 SNEGSKA (reference sequence). The CDR3 covers 19 residues. CDR3 in DNA: TGCAGTGCTAGAGCCGTAGACCGGGCCCTACATGTGGCCAAAAACATTCAGTACTTC. Its protein is CSARAVDRALHVAKNIQYF.

This clonotype was seen ten or more times. The J gene is TRBJ2-1, the V gene TRBV20-1; 9 bases match TRBD2. Germline values: CDR1 DFQATT, CDR2 SNEGSKA (reference sequence). V shed 3 bases and J 7 bases; nucleotides not matched to a gene: 7. CDR3 size: 14 residues. CDR3 sequence (DNA): TGCAGTGCTAGTTTAGCGGGAGTGGGTAATGAGCAGTTCTTC. Protein: CSASLAGVGNEQFF.

This chain uses TRBV4-1 with TRBJ1-2; the D is unclear. Looked up from germline, CDR1 is MGHRA and CDR2 is YSYEKL. V gave up 0 bases and J gave up 8 bases, with 16 bases separating them. There are 15 residues in the CDR3. CDR3: CASSQEVAGVGGYTF. In nucleotides, the CDR3 is TGCGCCAGCAGCCAAGAGGTCGCCGGAGTGGGAGGCTACACCTTC.

This clonotype was counted a few times. The chain couples TRBV5-1 to TRBJ2-3, with D possibly called TRBD1 or TRBD2 (5 bases each). Trimming shortened V by 2 bases and J by 2 bases, and 12 bases separated the two germline ends. From germline, CDR1 is SGHRS and CDR2 YFSETQ. The CDR3 runs to 15 residues. CDR3: CASSFQGAATDTQYF. As DNA, the CDR3 is TGCGCCAGCAGCTTCCAGGGAGCCGCCACAGATACGCAGTATTTT.

This chain uses TRBV11-3 with TRBJ1-4; 10 bases align to TRBD1. The CDR3 contains 17 residues. The J segment lost 7 bases and the V segment lost 5 bases, leaving 13 bases of the junction unmatched. Germline lookup yields CDR1 SGHNT and CDR2 YENEEA. This CDR3 reads CASSPSGQGITREKLFF. CDR3 DNA: TGTGCCAGCAGCCCATCGGGACAGGGGATCACTCGTGAAAAACTGTTTTTT.

The sample holds a few counts of this clonotype. At one boundary the junction diverges from the germline segment, which might be a read error. This rearrangement joins TRBV4-1 to TRBJ2-5, with 8 bases matching TRBD2. CDR3 length: 15 residues. The germline V gene encodes CDR1 MGHRA and CDR2 YSYEKL. CDR3 in DNA: TGCGCCAGCAGCCACGAACTAGCGGACCAAGAGACCCAGTATTTC. This gives the protein CASSHELADQETQYF.

This sequence joins TRBV20-1 and TRBJ2-3; TRBD2 is a possible D gene (5 bases). The CDR3 sequence is 16 residues long. V lost 0 bases and J 4 bases, leaving 17 bases between the germline ends. Per the germline V gene, CDR1 is DFQATT and CDR2 is SNEGSKA (reference sequence). The CDR3 nucleotides are TGCAGTGCTAGAGATGCGGCTAGAGGGTCCTCAGATACGCAGTATTTT. Amino acids: CSARDAARGSSDTQYF.

CDR3: CSAPGQGADYVQYF. CDR3 coding DNA: TGCAGTGCTCCGGGACAGGGGGCGGATTATGTGCAGTACTTC. The chain joins TRBV20-1 to TRBJ2-7; 12 bases map to TRBD1. This CDR3 is built from 14 residues. From germline, CDR1 is DFQATT and CDR2 SNEGSKA (reference sequence). V lost 5 bases, J lost 9 bases, and 11 bases stayed unmatched.

Notes on this clonotype: The CDR3 does not close with the conserved phenylalanine or tryptophan, likely indicating a read error. This rearrangement joins TRBV11-1 to TRBJ2-7; the D gene is possibly TRBD1 (6 bases). The length of the CDR3 is 15 residues. V dropped 5 bases and J dropped 7 bases, with 21 bases sitting between them. Germline lookup yields CDR1 SGHAT and CDR2 FQDESV (reference sequence). CDR3 coding DNA: TGTGCCAGCAGCCCGCGTAGTAACACCCAGGGGGAGCAGTACTTA. As protein: CASSPRSNTQGEQYL.

A word on this clonotype: One end of the junction varies from germline; a read error may be responsible. This chain connects TRBV20-1 to TRBJ2-3, with 13 positions matching TRBD2. The CDR3 spans 13 residues. Germline V gene data show CDR1 as DFQATT and CDR2 as SNEGSKA (reference sequence). CDR3 amino acids: CSVRLAGGYTQYF. The CDR3 DNA follows: TGCAGTGTTAGACTAGCGGGAGGCTATACGCAGTATTTC.

In its sample, this clonotype was seen many times. The J gene is TRBJ2-7, the V gene TRBV11-3, with unresolved D. Trimming removed 3 bases at V and 4 bases at J, with 7 bases between. The germline V gene has CDR1 SGHNT and CDR2 YENEEA. The CDR3 runs to 12 residues. The CDR3 is CASSFAGYEQYF. CDR3 in DNA: TGTGCCAGCAGCTTCGCCGGGTACGAGCAGTACTTC.

This chain connects TRBV6-6 to TRBJ1-5; D is undetermined. This CDR3 comprises 15 residues. Germline V gives CDR1 MNHNY, CDR2 SVGAGI (reference sequence). Trimming took 5 bases from V and 1 from J, leaving 12 bases between them. The CDR3 loop is CASSIHGRSNQPQHF. The CDR3 nucleotides read TGTGCCAGCAGTATTCACGGGAGGAGCAATCAGCCCCAGCATTTT.

The sample holds many counts of this clonotype. V is TRBV20-1 and J is TRBJ1-2, with 7 bases that match TRBD1. V lost 3 bases to trimming and J lost 6 bases; unmatched junction nucleotides: 4. The CDR3 extends over 12 amino acids. Germline V gene sequence: CDR1 DFQATT, CDR2 SNEGSKA (reference sequence). This CDR3 is CSASRGDNGYTF. CDR3 sequence (DNA): TGCAGTGCTAGCAGGGGGGATAATGGCTACACCTTC.